This T cell receptor (beta chain) derives from a study of post-analysis software for immune sequencing data. The table lists this clonotype with a few counts. The antigen is unknown. Unique molecular identifiers had been added to the TCR beta cDNA libraries. Roughly 0.5 million cDNA molecules were obtained from around 0.96 to 9.9 million T cells. TCRdb recomputed calls from the PCR reads with MiXCR, one row per CDR3 protein. The sample lists about 190,000 distinct CDR3 sequences; 29% were seen once. Germline V CDR1 and CDR2: PRHDT, FYEKMQ (reference sequence). The CDR3 covers 15 residues. V was pared by 1 base and J by 4 bases, with 13 bases between. Study conclusions and caveats: Relative to controls, patients with multiple sclerosis showed significantly lower normalized Chao1 diversity. Patients used roughly five TRBV segments, including TRBV5-6, TRBV5-1 and TRBV20-1, more often than controls.

J is TRBJ1-2 and V is TRBV13, with D unclear. Specimen: blood. The receptor was derived from a girl aged 2-17 years with multiple sclerosis. The CDR3 sequence is CASSLARQSLYGYTF. CDR3 DNA sequence: TGTGCCAGCAGCTTAGCTCGGCAGTCTCTCTATGGCTACACCTTC.